Listed below are T cell receptor beta chains from one sample, sequenced in a study of control samples from healthy donors and cancer patients. Here immunoSEQ multiplex PCR was the method, and the copy in TCRdb shows in-frame clones only, minus some. The sample shows about 120,000 clones, roughly 92% of them seen only once. What was sequenced was blood. These receptors were taken from a man aged 30-40 years in good health. The CDR3 runs from the conserved cysteine through the conserved F or W. A D gene is named only where the DNA matches it firmly. Clone size is not always given. Where it is, it says once, few, many or a class for expanded clones.

D gene,CDR3 length,J gene,clone size,V gene,CDR3 DNA,CDR3 protein
-,14,TRBJ1-4,-,TRBV19,TGTGCCAGTAGTATGGGAGAATCGGATGAAAAACTGTTTTTT,CASSMGESDEKLFF
TRBD2,13,TRBJ2-2,-,TRBV2,TGTGCCAGCAACCTAGCGGACACCGGGGAGCTGTTTTTT,CASNLADTGELFF
-,12,TRBJ2-7,-,TRBV11-2,TGTGCCAGCAGCTTAGAAGGCTACGAGCAGTACTTC,CASSLEGYEQYF
TRBD1,15,TRBJ2-7,once,TRBV6-5,TGTGCCAGCACCGGACAGGGATCGGGCTCCTACGAGCAGTACTTC,CASTGQGSGSYEQYF
-,13,TRBJ1-4,-,TRBV28,TGTGCCAGCAGCCACTCCGTGTGGAAAAAACTGTTTTTT,CASSHSVWKKLFF
TRBD1,15,TRBJ1-5,few,TRBV6-5,TGTGCCAGCAGTCCACAGGGGGCTGCGGATCAGCCCCAGCATTTT,CASSPQGAADQPQHF
-,14,TRBJ2-3,-,TRBV9,TGTGCCAGCAGCGTAGAGCTGAGCTCCGATACGCAGTATTTT,CASSVELSSDTQYF
-,13,TRBJ2-7,-,TRBV9,TGTGCCAGCAGCGTAAGTATGGCCGAAGAGCAGTACTTC,CASSVSMAEEQYF
TRBD1,14,TRBJ1-2,-,TRBV7-2,TGTGCCAGCAGCTTAGGCCCAGGGGGGGATGGCTACACCTTC,CASSLGPGGDGYTF
-,12,TRBJ2-4,-,TRBV7-3,TGTGCCAGCAGCTCCCCCGGGGACATTCAGTACTTC,CASSSPGDIQYF
-,14,TRBJ2-1,-,TRBV5-1,TGCGCCAGCAGCTTGGTACGGGACTTCGATGAGCAGTTCTTC,CASSLVRDFDEQFF
TRBD1,15,TRBJ2-1,-,TRBV9,TGTGCCAGCAGCCTACACAGGGGGGTAAGGGATGAGCAGTTCTTC,CASSLHRGVRDEQFF
TRBD2,15,TRBJ2-6,-,TRBV7-3,TGTGCCAGCAGCGATAGCGGGCAAGGGGCCAACGTCCTGACTTTC,CASSDSGQGANVLTF
-,15,TRBJ2-7,-,TRBV29-1,TGCAGCGTTGTTAGTGAGACAGATTATTTCTACGAGCAGTACTTC,CSVVSETDYFYEQYF
TRBD2,15,TRBJ2-1,-,TRBV5-1,TGCGCCAGCAGCTTAAGCGGGGCGGACTACAATGAGCAGTTCTTC,CASSLSGADYNEQFF
-,13,TRBJ1-1,-,TRBV12-5,TGTGCTAGTGGTTTAGGGGTGAACACTGAAGCTTTCTTT,CASGLGVNTEAFF
TRBD1,15,TRBJ1-5,-,TRBV2,TGTGCCAGCAGCCTCGACAGGGGGGGCAATCAGCCCCAGCATTTT,CASSLDRGGNQPQHF
-,13,TRBJ2-1,-,TRBV30,TGTGCCTGGAGCAAAGCGTGGGGGGATGAGCAGTTCTTC,CAWSKAWGDEQFF
-,14,TRBJ1-4,few,TRBV6-5,TGTGCCAGCAGTTTCAGGGGTTCTAATGAAAAACTGTTTTTT,CASSFRGSNEKLFF
-,13,TRBJ1-2,-,TRBV21-1,TGTGCCAGCAGCCCGGCTGGGGGCTATGGCTACACCTTC,CASSPAGGYGYTF
-,14,TRBJ2-3,-,TRBV3-1/TRBV3-2,TGTGCCAGCAGCCAACCCTCTGAGACAGATACGCAGTATTTT,CASSQPSETDTQYF
-,14,TRBJ1-4,-,TRBV3-1/TRBV3-2,TGTGCCAGCCGCCTGACAGGACCCAATGAAAAACTGTTTTTT,CASRLTGPNEKLFF
TRBD1,16,TRBJ1-3,-,TRBV19,TGTGCCAGTAGTTTCCGGACAGGGGGCTCTGGAAACACCATATATTTT,CASSFRTGGSGNTIYF
-,14,TRBJ2-5,-,TRBV10-1,TGCGCCAGGGACCATAAGGACGCCGAAGAGACCCAGTACTTC,CARDHKDAEETQYF
-,14,TRBJ1-2,-,TRBV7-9,TGTGCCAGCAGCTTAGAAGGCAGACCCTATGGCTACACCTTC,CASSLEGRPYGYTF
-,13,TRBJ1-3,-,TRBV7-8,TGTGCCAGCAGCTCCGGACCGGGAAACACCATATATTTT,CASSSGPGNTIYF
-,11,TRBJ2-7,-,TRBV7-9,TGTGCCAGCGGTCAAGGGTCCGAGCAGTACTTC,CASGQGSEQYF
-,13,TRBJ1-2,-,TRBV12-3/TRBV12-4,TGTGCCAGCAGCCCTCAGGTTAACTATGGCTACACCTTC,CASSPQVNYGYTF
-,12,TRBJ1-2,-,TRBV5-6,TGTGCCAGCAGCTTGGCCCCGGAGGGCTACACCTTC,CASSLAPEGYTF
-,14,TRBJ2-7,-,TRBV7-9,TGTGCCAGCAGCGGCCGAGGAGCCCGCTACGAGCAGTACTTC,CASSGRGARYEQYF
-,13,TRBJ1-1,-,TRBV27,TGTGCCAGCAGTTTATCGGGGGTCACTGAAGCTTTCTTT,CASSLSGVTEAFF
-,15,TRBJ1-5,-,TRBV5-1,TGCGCCAGCAGCTTTAAAGGGGGGTTGAATCAGCCCCAGCATTTT,CASSFKGGLNQPQHF
-,15,TRBJ2-7,few,TRBV9,TGTGCCAGCAGCCCTCAGCTACTGAGCTCCTACGAGCAGTACTTC,CASSPQLLSSYEQYF
TRBD1,14,TRBJ1-1,few,TRBV6-1,TGTGCCAGCAGTGAAACAGGGGAAAGGACTGAAGCTTTCTTT,CASSETGERTEAFF
-,18,TRBJ2-2,-,TRBV15,TGTGCCACCAGCAGACCTCCCCTCGGGGTTGGGAACACCGGGGAGCTGTTTTTT,CATSRPPLGVGNTGELFF
TRBD1,15,TRBJ1-1,-,TRBV9,TGTGCCAGCAGCAAATGGGACAGGGGGGACACTGAAGCTTTCTTT,CASSKWDRGDTEAFF
-,13,TRBJ1-1,once,TRBV14,TGTGCCAGCAGCTCTCATATGAACACTGAAGCTTTCTTT,CASSSHMNTEAFF
TRBD1,13,TRBJ1-1,-,TRBV2,TGTGCCAGCAGCGAGGACAGGCGCACTGAAGCTTTCTTT,CASSEDRRTEAFF
-,15,TRBJ1-2,once,TRBV19,TGTGCCAGTAGTATAGATCAACGGGGGCCCTTAGGCTACACCTTC,CASSIDQRGPLGYTF
TRBD1,14,TRBJ1-4,-,TRBV6-5,TGTGCCAGCGGCCTGACAGGGGCTAATGAAAAACTGTTTTTT,CASGLTGANEKLFF
-,16,TRBJ2-2,-,TRBV12-2,TGTGCAAGTCGCTTAGCGCGTGGCAAATCCACCGGGGAGCTGTTTTTT,CASRLARGKSTGELFF
TRBD1,15,TRBJ1-2,-,TRBV2,TGTGCCAGCAGTGTCCCGGGACAGGGGGCGCAAGGCTACACCTTC,CASSVPGQGAQGYTF
-,15,TRBJ1-1,-,TRBV6-5,TGTGCCAGCAGTTACTTTCCAGGGGTGGGTACTGAAGCTTTCTTT,CASSYFPGVGTEAFF